This is a list of T cell receptor beta chains from one sample in a study of graft-versus-host responses after intestinal transplantation. The data were produced by immunoSEQ multiplex PCR, yet TCRdb's version contains in-frame clones alone and is incomplete. Counted here are tens of thousands of clones, approximately 91% occurring once; the ten biggest clones make up 1.7%. These TCRs are of unknown antigen specificity. The sequencing here drew on unstimulated CD8+ T cells sorted from spleen or lymph node cells, taken before transplant. The receptors shown here come from a human donor who was the organ donor for an intestinal transplant. The CDR3 runs from the conserved cysteine through the conserved F or W.

v_call	j_call	cdr3_aa
TRBV7-9	TRBJ2-1	CASSLAEVVKFF
TRBV10-2	TRBJ2-1	CASSEGGGLANEQFF
TRBV19	TRBJ1-1	CASSLQGANTEAFF
TRBV7-2	TRBJ2-5	CASSLGASGQETQYF
TRBV28	.	CASSVYRDSCEQYF
TRBV28	TRBJ2-7	CASSLRVISYEQYF
TRBV7-9	TRBJ2-7	CASSPRGQGHEQYF
TRBV4-1	TRBJ2-5	CASSPRSGQETQYF
TRBV10-1	TRBJ2-7	CASSAGTGCYEQYF
TRBV19	TRBJ1-5	CASSPQGDNQPQHF
TRBV11-1	TRBJ2-3	CASSLIGGSNLDTQYF
TRBV30	TRBJ1-1	CAWSFSDRANTLNTEAFF
TRBV7-2	TRBJ2-7	CASSFKRQIYEQYF
TRBV7-9	TRBJ2-1	CASSSPGQGYNEQFF
TRBV7-9	TRBJ2-5	CASSPQGSGETQYF
TRBV30	TRBJ2-5	CAWSLGGQGRRTQYF
TRBV19	TRBJ2-3	CASSIALAGGLIRTDTQYF
TRBV7-3	TRBJ2-1	CASSLIAGGYNEQFF
TRBV9	TRBJ2-4	CASSVAAGANIQYF
TRBV10-3	TRBJ2-2	CAVRQGNTGELFF
TRBV6-1	TRBJ2-2	CAIGANTGELFF
TRBV11-1	TRBJ2-1	CASSSRTSGFYNEQFF
TRBV27	.	CASSFGGSYEQYF
TRBV9	TRBJ1-2	CASSPGQGGYTF
TRBV7-9	TRBJ2-3	CASSYAFVLGPAGDTQYF
TRBV7-6	TRBJ2-7	CASSLGQGGYEQYF